The 7 T cell receptor beta chains reported below all come from one sample, sequenced in a study of cytomegalovirus exposure and HLA in healthy donors. It was with 60 Vbeta and 13 Jbeta primers that the PCR ran. Using immunoSEQ multiplex PCR, the repertoire was profiled, and TCRdb retains in-frame clones only, with some absent. The specimen's table records roughly 100,000 clones. Sequenced material: PBMCs. The receptors originated from a man aged 40-49 years in good health and CMV-seronegative.

The V call is TRBV9, the J call TRBJ2-1, with 7 bases matching TRBD2. This CDR3 spans 16 amino acids. J lost 0 bases, V lost 4 bases, and 7 bases had no gene match. The germline V gene has CDR1 SGDLS and CDR2 YYNGEE. The DNA for the CDR3 is TGTGCCAGCAGCCTACGGGGGGACCTCTCCTACAATGAGCAGTTCTTC. Residues: CASSLRGDLSYNEQFF.

J is TRBJ2-7 and V is TRBV2; the D gene is possibly TRBD1 (6 bases). The CDR3 covers 13 residues. From germline, CDR1 is SNHLY and CDR2 FYNNEI. The V gene lost 8 bases and the J gene lost 5 bases, with 16 bases spanning the gap. CDR3 region: CASSQTGGNEQYF. CDR3 in DNA: TGTGCCAGCTCTCAGACAGGAGGTAACGAGCAGTACTTC.

The chain carries TRBV6-4 and TRBJ2-1; 8 positions agree with TRBD2. Germline V gives CDR1 MRHNA, CDR2 SNTAGT. Trimming cost V 4 bases and J 3 bases; bases outside gene matches: 2. This CDR3 contains 14 residues. DNA for the CDR3: TGTGCCAGCAGTGTGGCGGGGGGCTACAATGAGCAGTTCTTC. Translating it yields CASSVAGGYNEQFF.

CDR3 region: CASSYRRGGGSNEQFF. CDR3 DNA: TGTGCCAGCAGTTACCGCCGCGGGGGGGGTTCCAATGAGCAGTTCTTC. The gene calls are TRBV6-5 and TRBJ2-1; TRBD2 matches 9 bases. The length of the CDR3 is 16 residues. Germline CDR1 MNHEY, CDR2 SVGAGI. V lost 2 bases, J lost 6 bases, and 8 bases stayed unmatched.

The V gene is TRBV5-6, the J gene TRBJ1-2; tentatively, D is TRBD1 (5 bases). This CDR3 contains 12 residues. Trimming took off 5 bases at V and 3 bases at J, with 8 bases between the two ends. Germline CDR1 reads SGHDT; CDR2 reads YYEEEE. This CDR3 reads CASRTDYYGYTF. The DNA of the CDR3 is TGTGCCAGCAGGACAGATTACTATGGCTACACCTTC. Looking up the rest from reference TRBV5-6 and TRBJ1-2 gives the full variable domain: DAGVTQSPTHLIKTRGQQVTLRCSPKSGHDTVSWYQQALGQGPQFIFQYYEEEERQRGNFPDRFSGHQFPNYSSELNVNALLLGDSALYLCASRTDYYGYTFGSGTRLTVV.

This sequence joins TRBV5-4 and TRBJ1-4; possibly TRBD1 for D (6 bases). Trimming pared 3 bases from V and 8 bases from J, leaving 23 bases between. There are 17 residues in the CDR3. The V gene's germline CDR1 is SGHNT and CDR2 YYREEE (reference sequence). The CDR3 coding sequence is TGTGCCAGCAGCTCAGGGCAAGTAACAGGGTTGAACGAAAAACTGTTTTTT. It specifies CASSSGQVTGLNEKLFF.

The chain uses TRBV7-8 and TRBJ1-2, with TRBD1 as a possible D gene (5 bases). Trimming removed 2 bases from V and 2 bases from J, with 12 bases in between. Germline V gives CDR1 SGHVS, CDR2 FQNEAQ. The CDR3 length is 15 residues. The CDR3 loop reads CASSLSAGKNYGYTF. The CDR3 DNA reads TGTGCCAGCAGCTTATCGGCAGGGAAGAACTATGGCTACACCTTC.